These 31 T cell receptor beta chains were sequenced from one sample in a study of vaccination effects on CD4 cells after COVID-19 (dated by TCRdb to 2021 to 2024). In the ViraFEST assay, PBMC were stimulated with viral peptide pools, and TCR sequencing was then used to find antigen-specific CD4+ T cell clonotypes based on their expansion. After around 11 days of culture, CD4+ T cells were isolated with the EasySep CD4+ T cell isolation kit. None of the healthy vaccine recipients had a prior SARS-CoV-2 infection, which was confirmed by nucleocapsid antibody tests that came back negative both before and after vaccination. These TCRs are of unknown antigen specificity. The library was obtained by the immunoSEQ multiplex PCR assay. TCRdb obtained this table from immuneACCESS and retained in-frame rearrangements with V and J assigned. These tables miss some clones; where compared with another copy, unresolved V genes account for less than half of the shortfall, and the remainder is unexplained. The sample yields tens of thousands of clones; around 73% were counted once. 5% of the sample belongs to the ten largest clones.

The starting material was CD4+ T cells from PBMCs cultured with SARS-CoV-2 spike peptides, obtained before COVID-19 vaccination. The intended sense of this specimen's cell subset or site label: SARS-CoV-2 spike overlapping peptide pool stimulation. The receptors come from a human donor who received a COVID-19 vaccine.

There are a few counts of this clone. CDR3 residues: CASSIEKREGNTQYF. The CDR3 DNA follows: TGTGCCAGTAGTATAGAGAAGCGGGAGGGAAATACGCAGTATTTT. This chain connects TRBV19 to TRBJ2-3, with 10 bases identical to TRBD2. The CDR3 totals 15 residues. Trimming removed 0 bases from V and 7 bases from J; junction bases left unmatched: 4. CDR1 is LNHDA, CDR2 SQIVND, per germline (reference sequence).

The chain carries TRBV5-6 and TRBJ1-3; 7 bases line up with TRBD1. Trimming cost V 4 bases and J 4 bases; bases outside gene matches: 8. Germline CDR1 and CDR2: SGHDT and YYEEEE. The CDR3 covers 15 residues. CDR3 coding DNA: TGTGCCAGCAGCCCGACAGGGCCTGACGGAAACACCATATATTTT. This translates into CASSPTGPDGNTIYF. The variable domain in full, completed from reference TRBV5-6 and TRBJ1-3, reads DAGVTQSPTHLIKTRGQQVTLRCSPKSGHDTVSWYQQALGQGPQFIFQYYEEEERQRGNFPDRFSGHQFPNYSSELNVNALLLGDSALYLCASSPTGPDGNTIYFGEGSWLTVV.

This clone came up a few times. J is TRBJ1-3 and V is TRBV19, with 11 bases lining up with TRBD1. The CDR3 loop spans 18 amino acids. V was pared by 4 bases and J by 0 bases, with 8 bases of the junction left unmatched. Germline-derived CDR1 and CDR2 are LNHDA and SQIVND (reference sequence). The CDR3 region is CASSRGQGASISGNTIYF. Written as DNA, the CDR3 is TGTGCCAGTAGTAGAGGACAGGGGGCTTCCATCTCTGGAAACACCATATATTTT.

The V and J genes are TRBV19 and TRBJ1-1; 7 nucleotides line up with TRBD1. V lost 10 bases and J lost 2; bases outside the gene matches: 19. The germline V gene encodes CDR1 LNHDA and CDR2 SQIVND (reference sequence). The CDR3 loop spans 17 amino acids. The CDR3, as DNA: TGTGCCACCATCCCTAGGGGACAGACCCGCCGAAACACTGAAGCTTTCTTT. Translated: CATIPRGQTRRNTEAFF.

This CDR3 is CASNGNPTRSYNEQFF. The CDR3 DNA reads TGTGCCAGTAACGGTAACCCAACGCGTTCCTACAATGAGCAGTTCTTC. The chain links TRBV19 to TRBJ2-1; no clear D gene. The V end was cut by 7 bases, the J end by 1 base, with 17 bases between. The germline V gene has CDR1 LNHDA and CDR2 SQIVND (reference sequence). The length of the CDR3 is 16 residues.

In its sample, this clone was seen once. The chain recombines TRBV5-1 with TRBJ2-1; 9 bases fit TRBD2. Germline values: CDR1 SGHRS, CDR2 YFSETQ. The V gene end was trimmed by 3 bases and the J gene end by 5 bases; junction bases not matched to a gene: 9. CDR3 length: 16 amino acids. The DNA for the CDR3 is TGCGCCAGCAGCTCGTCAGGCGGGGGGGCGGACAATGAGCAGTTCTTC. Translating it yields CASSSSGGGADNEQFF.

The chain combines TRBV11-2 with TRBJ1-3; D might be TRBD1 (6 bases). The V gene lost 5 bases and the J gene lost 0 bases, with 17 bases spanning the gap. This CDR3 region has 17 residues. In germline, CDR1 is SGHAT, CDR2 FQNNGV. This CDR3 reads CASSPFRDRLSGNTIYF. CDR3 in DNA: TGTGCCAGCAGCCCTTTCCGCGACAGGCTCTCTGGAAACACCATATATTTT.

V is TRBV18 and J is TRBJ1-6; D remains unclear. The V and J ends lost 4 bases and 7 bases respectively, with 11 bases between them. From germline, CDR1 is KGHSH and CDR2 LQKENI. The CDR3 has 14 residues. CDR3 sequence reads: CASSLSATNSPLHF. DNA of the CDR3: TGTGCCAGCTCACTTTCGGCCACCAATTCACCCCTCCACTTT.

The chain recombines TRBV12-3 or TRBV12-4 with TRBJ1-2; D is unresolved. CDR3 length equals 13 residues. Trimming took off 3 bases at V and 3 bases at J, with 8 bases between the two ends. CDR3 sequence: CASSLGFDYGYTF. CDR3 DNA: TGTGCCAGCAGTTTGGGGTTTGACTATGGCTACACCTTC.

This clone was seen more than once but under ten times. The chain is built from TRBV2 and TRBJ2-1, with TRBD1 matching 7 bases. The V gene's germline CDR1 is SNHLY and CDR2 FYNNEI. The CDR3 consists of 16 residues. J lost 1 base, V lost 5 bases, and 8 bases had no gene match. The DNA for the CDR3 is TGTGCCAGCAGTTCCTTCCGGGACAGTTCCTACAATGAGCAGTTCTTC. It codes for CASSSFRDSSYNEQFF.

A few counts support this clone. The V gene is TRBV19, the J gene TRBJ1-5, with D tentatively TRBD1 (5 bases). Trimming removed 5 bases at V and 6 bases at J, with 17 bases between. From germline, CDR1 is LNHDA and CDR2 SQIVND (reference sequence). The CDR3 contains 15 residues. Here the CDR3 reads CASSSSAGGRQPQHF. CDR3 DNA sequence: TGTGCCAGTAGTTCATCGGCGGGGGGTCGTCAGCCCCAGCATTTT.

The CDR3 loop reads CSVAQVANTEAFF. The CDR3 region has the DNA TGCAGCGTGGCCCAGGTGGCGAACACTGAAGCTTTCTTT. The chain recombines TRBV29-1 with TRBJ1-1; D ambiguous. V lost 6 bases and J lost 1, with 12 bases in between. The CDR3 covers 13 residues. The germline CDR1 and CDR2 sequences are SQVTM and ANQGSEA.

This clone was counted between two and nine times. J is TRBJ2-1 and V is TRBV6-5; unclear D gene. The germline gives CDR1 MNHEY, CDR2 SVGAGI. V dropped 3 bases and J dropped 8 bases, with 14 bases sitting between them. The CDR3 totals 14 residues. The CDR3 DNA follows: TGTGCCAGCAGTTATTTGGGCGCAGCCGATGAGCAGTTCTTC. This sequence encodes CASSYLGAADEQFF.

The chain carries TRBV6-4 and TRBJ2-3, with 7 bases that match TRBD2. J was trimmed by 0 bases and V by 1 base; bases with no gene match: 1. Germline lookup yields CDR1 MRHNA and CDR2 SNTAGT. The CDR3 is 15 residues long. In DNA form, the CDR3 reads TGTGCCAGCAGTGACTATAGCGGGAGCACAGATACGCAGTATTTT. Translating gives CASSDYSGSTDTQYF.

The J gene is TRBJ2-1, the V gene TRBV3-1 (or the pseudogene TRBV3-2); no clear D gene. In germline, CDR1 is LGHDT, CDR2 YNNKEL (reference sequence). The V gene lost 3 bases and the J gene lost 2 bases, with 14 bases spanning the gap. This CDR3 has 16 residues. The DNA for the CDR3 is TGTGCCAGCAGCCATCTCGACGGTATTACCTACAATGAGCAGTTCTTC. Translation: CASSHLDGITYNEQFF.

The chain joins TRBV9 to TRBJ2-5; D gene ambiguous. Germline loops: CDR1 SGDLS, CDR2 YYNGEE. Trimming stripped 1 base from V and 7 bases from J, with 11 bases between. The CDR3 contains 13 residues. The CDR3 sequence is CASSVTTPGTQYF. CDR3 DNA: TGTGCCAGCAGCGTAACTACTCCAGGGACCCAGTACTTC.

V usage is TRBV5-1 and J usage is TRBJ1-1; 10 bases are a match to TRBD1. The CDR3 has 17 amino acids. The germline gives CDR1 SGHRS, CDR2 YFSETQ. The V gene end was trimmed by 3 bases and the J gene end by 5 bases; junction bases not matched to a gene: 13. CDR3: CASSSRQGATVGTEAFF. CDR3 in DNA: TGCGCCAGCAGCTCTCGACAGGGGGCGACTGTCGGTACTGAAGCTTTCTTT.

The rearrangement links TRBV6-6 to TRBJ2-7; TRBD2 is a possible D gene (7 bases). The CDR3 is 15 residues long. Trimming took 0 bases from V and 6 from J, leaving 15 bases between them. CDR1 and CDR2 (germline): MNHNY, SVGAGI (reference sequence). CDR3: CASSYSSRGGAEQYF. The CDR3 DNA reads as TGTGCCAGCAGTTACTCGAGTAGGGGGGGGGCCGAGCAGTACTTC.

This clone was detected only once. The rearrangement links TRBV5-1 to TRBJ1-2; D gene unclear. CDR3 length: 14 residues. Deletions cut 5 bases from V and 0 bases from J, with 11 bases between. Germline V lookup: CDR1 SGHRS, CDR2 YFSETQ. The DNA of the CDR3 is TGCGCCAGCAGTCGGTCAGATACTAACTATGGCTACACCTTC. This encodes CASSRSDTNYGYTF. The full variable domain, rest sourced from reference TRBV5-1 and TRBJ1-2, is KAGVTQTPRYLIKTRGQQVTLSCSPISGHRSVSWYQQTPGQGLQFLFEYFSETQRNKGNFPGRFSGRQFSNSRSEMNVSTLELGDSALYLCASSRSDTNYGYTFGSGTRLTVV.

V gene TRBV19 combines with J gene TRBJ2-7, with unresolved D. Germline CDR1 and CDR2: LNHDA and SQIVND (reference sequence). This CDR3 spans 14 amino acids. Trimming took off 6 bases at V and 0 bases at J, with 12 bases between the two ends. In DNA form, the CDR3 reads TGTGCCAGTAGCTGGCAAACCAGCTCCTACGAGCAGTACTTC. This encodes CASSWQTSSYEQYF.

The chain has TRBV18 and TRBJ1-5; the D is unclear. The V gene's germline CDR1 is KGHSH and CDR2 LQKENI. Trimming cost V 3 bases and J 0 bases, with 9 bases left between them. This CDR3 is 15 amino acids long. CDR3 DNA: TGTGCCAGCTCACCTGCTCGTTATAGCAATCAGCCCCAGCATTTT. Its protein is CASSPARYSNQPQHF.

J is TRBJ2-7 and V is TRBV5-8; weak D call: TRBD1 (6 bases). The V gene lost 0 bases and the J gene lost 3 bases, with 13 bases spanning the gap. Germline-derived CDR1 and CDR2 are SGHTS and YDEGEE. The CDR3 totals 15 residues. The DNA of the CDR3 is TGTGCCAGCAGCTTGGATACAGGGAATGGCTACGAGCAGTACTTC. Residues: CASSLDTGNGYEQYF.

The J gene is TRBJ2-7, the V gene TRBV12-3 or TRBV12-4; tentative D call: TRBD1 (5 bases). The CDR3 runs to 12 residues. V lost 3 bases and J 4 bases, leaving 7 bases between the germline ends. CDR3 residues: CASSLQGYEQYF. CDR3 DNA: TGTGCCAGCAGTTTGCAGGGATACGAGCAGTACTTC.

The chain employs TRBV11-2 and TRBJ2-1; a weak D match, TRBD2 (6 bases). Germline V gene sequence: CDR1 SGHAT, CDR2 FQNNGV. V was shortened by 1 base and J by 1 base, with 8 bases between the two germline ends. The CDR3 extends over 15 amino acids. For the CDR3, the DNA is TGTGCCAGCAGCTTAGTGGGGGGATCCTACAATGAGCAGTTCTTC. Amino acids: CASSLVGGSYNEQFF.

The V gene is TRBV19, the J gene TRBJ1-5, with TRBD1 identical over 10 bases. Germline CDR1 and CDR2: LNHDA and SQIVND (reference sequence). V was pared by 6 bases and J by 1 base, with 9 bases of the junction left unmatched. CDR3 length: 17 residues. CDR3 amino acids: CASSLGQGVVSNQPQHF. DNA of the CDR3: TGTGCCAGTAGCCTTGGACAGGGGGTTGTAAGCAATCAGCCCCAGCATTTT.

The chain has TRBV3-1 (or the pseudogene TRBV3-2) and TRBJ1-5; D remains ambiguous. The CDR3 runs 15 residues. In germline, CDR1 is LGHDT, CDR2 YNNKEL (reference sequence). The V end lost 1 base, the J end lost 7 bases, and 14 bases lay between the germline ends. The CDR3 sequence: CASSQGSEPRQPQHF. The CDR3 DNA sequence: TGTGCCAGCAGCCAAGGCTCGGAGCCCAGACAGCCCCAGCATTTT.

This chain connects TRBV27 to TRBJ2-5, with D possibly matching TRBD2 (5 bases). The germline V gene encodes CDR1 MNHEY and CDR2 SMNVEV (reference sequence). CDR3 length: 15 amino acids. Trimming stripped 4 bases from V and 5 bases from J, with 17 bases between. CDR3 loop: CASSSVRGFGETQYF. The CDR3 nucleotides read TGTGCCAGCAGTTCGGTCAGAGGGTTTGGCGAGACCCAGTACTTC.

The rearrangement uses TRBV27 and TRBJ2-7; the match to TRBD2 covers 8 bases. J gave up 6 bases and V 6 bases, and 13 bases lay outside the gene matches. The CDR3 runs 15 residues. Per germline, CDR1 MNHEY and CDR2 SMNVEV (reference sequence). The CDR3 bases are TGTGCCAGCAGATCAGCGGGGGCCCACCGAGGCGAGCAGTACTTC. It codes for CASRSAGAHRGEQYF.

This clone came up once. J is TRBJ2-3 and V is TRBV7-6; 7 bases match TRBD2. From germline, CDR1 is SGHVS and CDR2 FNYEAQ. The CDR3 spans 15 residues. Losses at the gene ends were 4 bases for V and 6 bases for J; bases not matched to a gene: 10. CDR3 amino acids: CASSSPGLRTDTQYF. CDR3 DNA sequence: TGTGCCAGCAGCTCGCCGGGACTAAGAACCGATACGCAGTATTTT.

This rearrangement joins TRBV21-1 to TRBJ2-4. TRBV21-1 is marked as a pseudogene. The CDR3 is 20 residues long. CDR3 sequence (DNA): TGTGCCAGCAGCAAAGTTATGATTATAAGACGGATACTAGCCAAAAACATTCAGTACTTC. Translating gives CASSKVMIIRRILAKNIQYF.

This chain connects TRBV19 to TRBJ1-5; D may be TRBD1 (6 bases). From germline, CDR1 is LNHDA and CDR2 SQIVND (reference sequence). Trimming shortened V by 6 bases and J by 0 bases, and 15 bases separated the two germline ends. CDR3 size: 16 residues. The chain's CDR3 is CASRRRGGHSNQPQHF. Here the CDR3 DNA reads TGTGCCAGTAGACGGAGGGGGGGTCATAGCAATCAGCCCCAGCATTTT.